One T cell receptor beta chain is described in this entry. Only a few counts were recorded for this clonotype. The antigen this receptor binds is unknown. No base-level quality is on record; no much larger clone is a single base apart. Sequencing relied on an Illumina HiSeq 2500. TCR beta libraries were prepared by quantitative 5'-RACE with molecular barcodes. In the source study's methods: A new computational method based on a probabilistic model of VDJ rearrangement was used to identify disease-linked TCR variants. Using fastp trimming at Q25 and MiXCR clonotype assembly, TCRdb reanalyzed the public sequencing data and kept in-frame beta chains. Merged by CDR3 protein, the rows form single entries marked with the most common genes and DNA. The V and J calls, along with clone size, are taken from TCRdb and not from the paper's own processing. For this sample there are 300,000 to 400,000 distinct CDR3 sequences; about 20% appear just once. Around 16% of the sample lies in the top ten.

This sample stems from a study of CD8 T cells in ankylosing spondylitis (dated 2017 in TCRdb). With regard to the full study: T cell receptor beta repertoires were profiled in healthy donors and ankylosing spondylitis patients so that disease-linked TCR variants could be found. Peripheral blood samples were taken, and synovial fluid was additionally collected from ankylosing spondylitis patients. The full study cohort was made up of about 24 ankylosing spondylitis patients and about a hundred healthy donors. The research as a whole found: Some motif variants were previously reported in synovial fluid and blood of reactive arthritis patients, suggesting common disease-initiation mechanisms. The disease-linked clones were reported to be significantly enriched in matched synovial fluid samples from ankylosing spondylitis patients. Blood from ankylosing spondylitis patients appeared to be characterized by a TCR beta motif made up of several highly homologous amino acid variants. The disease-linked clones had a CD8+ phenotype and were found at relatively low frequencies in peripheral blood.

The CDR3 runs 15 amino acids, cysteine and phenylalanine included. Solely the CDR3 DNA is kept, with 45 bases framed from the first base. CDR1 and CDR2 are drawn from the germline V gene (reference sequence): LNHDA, SQIVND. V is trimmed back by 5 bases and J by 1 base, and the junction contains 3 bases that no gene match accounts for. Recombination connected TRBV19 to TRBJ1-5; the central 9 bases match TRBD1. This clonotype was sampled from a male donor with ankylosing spondylitis. Material: blood, either unsorted or a sorted T cell fraction (not recorded which). In nucleotide form, the sequence is TGTGCCAGTAGTGTACAGGGGGCGAGCAATCAGCCCCAGCATTTT. This yields the protein CASSVQGASNQPQHF.